Detailed here is one T cell receptor beta chain. The record originates from a study of blood T cell repertoires in COVID-19. Study-wide context: COVID-19 samples, acute and convalescent, were from the United States, Italy and Spain. T cells, B-cell-depleted T cells, or PBMCs provided the cDNA or gDNA that served as material.

Per the germline V gene, CDR1 is MNHNS and CDR2 is SASEGT. The CDR3 is 16 amino acids. The V segment lost 1 base and the J segment 6 bases; nucleotides outside the gene matches: 7. Seattle participants joined during active infection and were tracked over time. Sequencing was performed with immunoSEQ multiplex PCR; in TCRdb, only in-frame clones are kept and a portion is missing. The sample contains 150,000 to 200,000 clones, about 80% of which appear only once. The material sequenced was peripheral blood. This clonotype originated in a woman aged 55 to 70 with COVID-19, enrolled during active disease. The chain joins TRBV6-1 to TRBJ1-5, with 9 bases fitting TRBD1. The CDR3 DNA sequence: TGTGCCAGCAGTGAAGGGGGGACAGGGTGGAGTCAGCCCCAGCATTTT. Translation gives CASSEGGTGWSQPQHF.